The rows below give T cell receptor beta chains drawn from one sample of a study of OX40 agonist ivuxolimab in advanced cancers. The data were produced by immunoSEQ multiplex PCR, yet TCRdb's version contains in-frame clones alone and is incomplete. The table has roughly 100,000 clones, around nine tenths seen once. The sample consisted of CD4+ or CD8+ T cells sorted from blood, taken in a trial of the OX40 agonist ivuxolimab. These receptors were taken from an adult with an advanced solid tumor such as melanoma, head and neck, liver or kidney cancer. The CDR3 runs from the conserved cysteine through the conserved F or W. D genes are given only for firm matches. Where a row states a size, it is once, few, many or the class of an expanded clone; other rows omit it.

TRBJ2-6	.	TRBV10-2	.	TGCGCCAGCAGTGAGGTTAGGGGGGCCAACGTCCTGACTTTC	CASSEVRGANVLTF
TRBJ2-7	few	TRBV18	TRBD2	TGTGCCAGCTCACCACCAAGCGGGGTGGACGAGCAGTACTTC	CASSPPSGVDEQYF
TRBJ2-4	few	TRBV6-6	.	TGTGCCAGCAGCCTGGATCTAGCCAAAAACATTCAGTACTTC	CASSLDLAKNIQYF
TRBJ1-1	once	TRBV28	.	TGTGCCAGCAGTTTAAAATACACTGAAGCTTTCTTT	CASSLKYTEAFF
TRBJ2-5	.	TRBV11-2	TRBD1	TGTGCCAGCAGCTTAGAAGGGCAGGCCCAGGGGGCCCAGTACTTC	CASSLEGQAQGAQYF
TRBJ2-4	once	TRBV5-8	.	TGTGCCAGCAACTCGAAATCAGCAGCCAAAAACATTCAGTACTTC	CASNSKSAAKNIQYF
TRBJ2-2	once	TRBV25-1	.	TGTGCCAGCAGTGACGTGTCAGTAAACACCGGGGAGCTGTTTTTT	CASSDVSVNTGELFF
TRBJ1-5	.	TRBV2	.	TGTGCCAGCATAATGGCTAGCAATCAGCCCCAGCATTTT	CASIMASNQPQHF
TRBJ2-1	.	TRBV2	.	TGTGCCAGCAGTGAACGGGACACAGCCTACAATGAGCAGTTCTTC	CASSERDTAYNEQFF
TRBJ1-1	.	TRBV2	TRBD1	TGTGCCAGCAGCGGAGGGGGCTCGATCACTGAAGCTTTCTTT	CASSGGGSITEAFF
TRBJ2-7	.	TRBV11-2	TRBD1	TGTGCCAGCAGCTCCCCCCGGGACAGGGGCGAGCAGTACTTC	CASSSPRDRGEQYF
TRBJ1-2	.	TRBV27	.	TGTGCCAGCAGTTCCACCCCCGGGAACAACTATGGCTACACCTTC	CASSSTPGNNYGYTF
TRBJ2-7	.	TRBV6-5	.	TGTGCCAGCAGTAAGGGACTGCAGAGGTACGAGCAGTACTTC	CASSKGLQRYEQYF